This T cell receptor beta chain was identified during a study of identifying expanded T cells in peripheral blood. Data came from immunoSEQ multiplex PCR; TCRdb stores just in-frame clones and leaves some out. Here the sample spans roughly 96,000 clones, 88% being singletons. CDR1 and CDR2 (germline): SGHNT, YYREEE (reference sequence). The V segment lost 2 bases and the J segment 7 bases; nucleotides outside the gene matches: 6. The CDR3 spans 14 residues. In the case of this clone: Its antigen is unknown.

Healthy donors had no documented immune events, such as infections, while sampled. Findings and caveats of the study: Clone count variance between roughly 2-week samples rose with total template count. Technical replicates showed around 1.2 changed clones; two weeks approximately 16; four weeks 19.

The chain couples TRBV5-4 to TRBJ2-1; TRBD1 agrees at 7 bases. The sample comprised blood. The origin of this receptor is a person aged 18 to 75 in good health. The CDR3 coding sequence is TGTGCCAGCAGCTTAGCAGACAGGGAAAATGAGCAGTTCTTC. It translates to CASSLADRENEQFF. Drawing the rest from reference TRBV5-4 and TRBJ2-1, the complete variable domain is ETGVTQSPTHLIKTRGQQVTLRCSSQSGHNTVSWYQQALGQGPQFIFQYYREEENGRGNFPPRFSGLQFPNYSSELNVNALELDDSALYLCASSLADRENEQFFGPGTRLTVL.